This T cell receptor beta chain emerged from a study of T-cell memory formation after mild COVID-19. Study-wide results and limits: The CD4+ clones that contracted clustered mainly within CM and EM, and the CD8+ clones concentrated in EMRA. Balance between CD4 and CD8 was seen in clones contracting day 15 to 85, and a CD4+ lean was seen in later expanders.

There are a few counts of this clonotype. Its antigen remains unidentified. MiXCR was run by TCRdb on the 5' RACE reads, yielding one entry per CDR3 protein. Of 550,000 to 600,000 distinct CDR3 sequences in the sample, roughly 22% are singletons; the top ten hold around 9.2%. This TCR was recovered from an adult woman who had mild COVID-19 (a few samples of this study predate the infection). Cell type and time point are not known. The sequencing input was PBMCs or a T cell subset sorted from them (not recorded which).

In DNA form, the CDR3 reads TGTGCCAGCAAATCAGGTTACTACGAGCAGTACTTC. It specifies CASKSGYYEQYF. The chain combines TRBV12-3 or TRBV12-4 with TRBJ2-7; D gene uncertain. V was pared by 7 bases and J by 3 bases, with 10 bases between. The CDR3 has 12 residues.